The 6 T cell receptor beta chains reported below all come from one sample, sequenced in a study of blood T cell repertoires in COVID-19. The repertoire was sequenced with immunoSEQ multiplex PCR; TCRdb's copy has only in-frame clones and lacks some. The data show roughly 200,000 clones, with 85% to 90% seen just once and approximately 6.1% held by the top ten. The sequencing sample was made of peripheral blood. Every receptor here comes from an elderly man with acute or convalescent COVID-19.

The chain carries TRBV30 and TRBJ2-2, with D unclear. The germline gives CDR1 GTSNPN, CDR2 SVGIG (reference sequence). V lost 3 bases and J 6 bases, leaving 8 bases between the germline ends. The CDR3 extends over 12 amino acids. CDR3 loop: CAWRTNAGELFF. CDR3 sequence (DNA): TGTGCCTGGAGAACAAACGCCGGGGAGCTGTTTTTT.

This chain connects TRBV5-1 to TRBJ2-5, with TRBD1 matching over 8 bases. V lost 2 bases, J lost 2 bases, and 5 bases stayed unmatched. The germline gives CDR1 SGHRS, CDR2 YFSETQ. This CDR3 has 15 residues. The CDR3 reads CASSFGQGLQETQYF. In nucleotides, the CDR3 is TGCGCCAGCAGCTTCGGACAGGGCTTGCAAGAGACCCAGTACTTC.

The CDR3 here is CASSLGGGGGQETQYF. The CDR3 DNA reads as TGTGCCAGCAGCTTGGGCGGTGGCGGGGGGCAAGAGACCCAGTACTTC. V and J are TRBV5-4 and TRBJ2-5, with TRBD2 matching over 8 bases. Germline V CDR1 and CDR2: SGHNT, YYREEE (reference sequence). CDR3 length: 16 residues. Trimming cost V 0 bases and J 2 bases; bases outside gene matches: 6.

The chain carries TRBV27 and TRBJ2-7; D gene unclear. Germline values: CDR1 MNHEY, CDR2 SMNVEV (reference sequence). The CDR3 has 9 residues. The V end was cut by 11 bases, the J end by 3 bases, with 5 bases between. The CDR3 DNA reads TGTGCCTGGCTCTACGAGCAGTACGTC. Its translation: CAWLYEQYV.

This clone came up a few times. The gene calls are TRBV11-2 and TRBJ2-7; 7 nucleotides match TRBD1. V lost 4 bases to trimming and J lost 0 bases; unmatched junction nucleotides: 6. Looked up from germline, CDR1 is SGHAT and CDR2 is FQNNGV. The CDR3 extends over 15 amino acids. The CDR3 reads CASSSGQTSSYEQYV. CDR3 nucleotide sequence: TGTGCCAGCAGCTCGGGACAGACGAGCTCCTACGAGCAGTACGTC.

The chain recombines TRBV6-2 or TRBV6-3 with TRBJ2-7, with D perhaps TRBD1 (5 bases). Germline V CDR1 and CDR2: MNHEY, SVGEGT. The CDR3 has 14 amino acids. Trimming left V 6 bases short and J 1 base short, with 13 bases between. The CDR3, as DNA: TGTGCCAGCAGCCGCAACAGGATGTCCTACGAGCAGTACGTC. Its translation: CASSRNRMSYEQYV.